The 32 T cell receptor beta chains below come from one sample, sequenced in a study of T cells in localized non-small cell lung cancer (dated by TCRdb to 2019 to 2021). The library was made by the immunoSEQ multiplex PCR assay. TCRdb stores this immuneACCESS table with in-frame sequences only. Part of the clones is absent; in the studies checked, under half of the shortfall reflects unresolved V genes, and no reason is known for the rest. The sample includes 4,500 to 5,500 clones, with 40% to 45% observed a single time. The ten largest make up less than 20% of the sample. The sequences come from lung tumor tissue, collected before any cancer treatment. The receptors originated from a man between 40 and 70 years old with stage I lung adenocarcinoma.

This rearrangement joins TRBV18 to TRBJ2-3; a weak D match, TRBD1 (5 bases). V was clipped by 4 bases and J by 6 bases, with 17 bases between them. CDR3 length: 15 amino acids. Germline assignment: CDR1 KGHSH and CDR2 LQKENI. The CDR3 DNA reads TGTGCCAGCTCACTCTCCGCAGGGTCTGGGGATACGCAGTATTTT. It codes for CASSLSAGSGDTQYF. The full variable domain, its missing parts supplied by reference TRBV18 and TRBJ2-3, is NAGVMQNPRHLVRRRGQEARLRCSPMKGHSHVYWYRQLPEEGLKFMVYLQKENIIDESGMPKERFSAEFPKEGPSILRIQQVVRGDSAAYFCASSLSAGSGDTQYFGPGTRLTVL.

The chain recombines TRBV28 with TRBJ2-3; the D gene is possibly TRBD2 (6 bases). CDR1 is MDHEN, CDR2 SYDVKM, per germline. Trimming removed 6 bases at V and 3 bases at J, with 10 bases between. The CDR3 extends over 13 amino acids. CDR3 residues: CASSAGSTDTQYF. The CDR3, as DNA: TGTGCCAGCAGCGCGGGGTCAACAGATACGCAGTATTTT.

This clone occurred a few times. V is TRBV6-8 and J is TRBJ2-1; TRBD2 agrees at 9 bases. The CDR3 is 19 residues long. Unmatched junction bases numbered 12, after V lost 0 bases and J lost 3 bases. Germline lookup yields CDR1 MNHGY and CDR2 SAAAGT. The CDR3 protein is CASSYSSSSGVGDYNEQFF. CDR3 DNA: TGTGCCAGCAGTTACTCGTCATCTAGCGGGGTTGGGGACTACAATGAGCAGTTCTTC.

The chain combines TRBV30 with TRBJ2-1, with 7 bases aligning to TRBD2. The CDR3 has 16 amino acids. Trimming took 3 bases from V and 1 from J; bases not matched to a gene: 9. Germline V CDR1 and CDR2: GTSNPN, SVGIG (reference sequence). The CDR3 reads CAWRTRLAESYNEQFF. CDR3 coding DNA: TGTGCCTGGAGGACCCGGCTAGCGGAGTCCTACAATGAGCAGTTCTTC. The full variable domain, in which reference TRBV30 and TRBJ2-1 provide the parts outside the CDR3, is SQTIHQWPATLVQPVGSPLSLECTVEGTSNPNLYWYRQAAGRGLQLLFYSVGIGQISSEVPQNLSASRPQDRQFILSSKKLLLSDSGFYLCAWRTRLAESYNEQFFGPGTRLTVL.

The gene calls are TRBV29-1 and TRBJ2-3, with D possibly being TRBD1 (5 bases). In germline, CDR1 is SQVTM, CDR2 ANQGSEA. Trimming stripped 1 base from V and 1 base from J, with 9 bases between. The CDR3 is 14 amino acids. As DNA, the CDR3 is TGCAGCGTTGAAGTCAGGGTGGGCACAGATACGCAGTATTTT. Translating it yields CSVEVRVGTDTQYF.

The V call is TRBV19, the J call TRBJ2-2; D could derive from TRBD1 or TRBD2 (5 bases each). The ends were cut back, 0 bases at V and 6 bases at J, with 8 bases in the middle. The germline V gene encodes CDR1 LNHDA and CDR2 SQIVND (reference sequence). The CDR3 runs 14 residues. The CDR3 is CASSIDWGSGELFF. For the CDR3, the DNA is TGTGCCAGTAGTATAGATTGGGGGTCCGGGGAGCTGTTTTTT.

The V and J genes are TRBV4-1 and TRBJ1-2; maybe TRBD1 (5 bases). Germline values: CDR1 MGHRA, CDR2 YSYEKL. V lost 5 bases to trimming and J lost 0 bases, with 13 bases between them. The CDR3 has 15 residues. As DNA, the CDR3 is TGCGCCAGCAGCGAAGGTCGGGGGGCTAACTATGGCTACACCTTC. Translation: CASSEGRGANYGYTF.

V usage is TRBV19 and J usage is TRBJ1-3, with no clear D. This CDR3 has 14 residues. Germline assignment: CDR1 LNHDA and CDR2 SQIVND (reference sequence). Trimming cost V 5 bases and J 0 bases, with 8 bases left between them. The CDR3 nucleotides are TGTGCCAGTAGTTGGGATTACTCTGGAAACACCATATATTTT. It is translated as CASSWDYSGNTIYF.

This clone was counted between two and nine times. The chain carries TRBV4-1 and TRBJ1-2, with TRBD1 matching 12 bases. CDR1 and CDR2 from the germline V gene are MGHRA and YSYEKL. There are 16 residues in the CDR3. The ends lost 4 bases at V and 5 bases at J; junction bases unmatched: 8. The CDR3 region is CASSPEWDRGQYGYTF. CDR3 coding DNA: TGCGCCAGCAGCCCCGAGTGGGACAGGGGGCAATATGGCTACACCTTC.

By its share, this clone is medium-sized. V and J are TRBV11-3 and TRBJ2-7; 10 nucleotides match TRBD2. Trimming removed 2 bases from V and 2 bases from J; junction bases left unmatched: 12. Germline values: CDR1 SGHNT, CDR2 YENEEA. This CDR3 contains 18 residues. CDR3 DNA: TGTGCCAGCAGCTTACGAGGGCTAGCGGGGGTTCTTACCTACGAGCAGTACTTC. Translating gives CASSLRGLAGVLTYEQYF.

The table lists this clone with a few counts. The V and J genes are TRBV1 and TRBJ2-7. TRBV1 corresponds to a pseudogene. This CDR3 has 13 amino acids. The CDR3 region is CASSPDNRYEQYF. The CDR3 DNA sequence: TGCGCCAGCAGCCCAGATAATCGATACGAGCAGTACTTC.

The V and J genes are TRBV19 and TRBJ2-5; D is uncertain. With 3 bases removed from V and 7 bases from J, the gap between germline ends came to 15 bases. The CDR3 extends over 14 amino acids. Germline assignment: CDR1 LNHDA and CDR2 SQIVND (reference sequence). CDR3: CASSMIDMTATQYF. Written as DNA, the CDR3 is TGTGCCAGTAGTATGATAGACATGACCGCGACCCAGTACTTC.

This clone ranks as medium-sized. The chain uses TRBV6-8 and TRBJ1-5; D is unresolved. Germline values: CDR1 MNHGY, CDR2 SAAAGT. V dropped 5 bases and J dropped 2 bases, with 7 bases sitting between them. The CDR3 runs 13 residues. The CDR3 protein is CASSARGNQPQHF. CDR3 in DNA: TGTGCCAGCAGTGCTAGGGGCAATCAGCCCCAGCATTTT.

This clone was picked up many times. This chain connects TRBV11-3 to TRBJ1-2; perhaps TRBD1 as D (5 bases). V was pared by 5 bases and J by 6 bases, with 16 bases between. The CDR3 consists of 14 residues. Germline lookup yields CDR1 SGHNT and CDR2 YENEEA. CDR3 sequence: CASSNSDKVNGYTF. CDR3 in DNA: TGTGCCAGCAGCAACTCGGACAAAGTTAATGGCTACACCTTC.

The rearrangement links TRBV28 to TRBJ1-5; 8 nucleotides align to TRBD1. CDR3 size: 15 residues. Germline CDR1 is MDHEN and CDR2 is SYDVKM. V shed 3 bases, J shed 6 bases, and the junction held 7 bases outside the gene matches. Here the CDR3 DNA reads TGTGCCAGCAGTTTGACAGGGGCGGTGGGTCAGCCCCAGCATTTT. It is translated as CASSLTGAVGQPQHF.

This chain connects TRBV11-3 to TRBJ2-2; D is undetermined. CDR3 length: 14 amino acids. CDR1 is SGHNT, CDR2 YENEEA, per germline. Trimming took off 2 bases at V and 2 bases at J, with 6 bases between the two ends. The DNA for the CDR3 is TGTGCCAGCAGCTTAAGAGGAAACACCGGGGAGCTGTTTTTT. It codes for CASSLRGNTGELFF.

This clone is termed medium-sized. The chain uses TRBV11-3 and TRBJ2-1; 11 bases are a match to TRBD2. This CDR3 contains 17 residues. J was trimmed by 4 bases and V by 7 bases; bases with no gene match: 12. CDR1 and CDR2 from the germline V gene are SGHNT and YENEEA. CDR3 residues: CASTRGPGLAAYNEQFF. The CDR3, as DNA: TGTGCCAGCACCAGGGGACCGGGACTAGCGGCATACAATGAGCAGTTCTTC.

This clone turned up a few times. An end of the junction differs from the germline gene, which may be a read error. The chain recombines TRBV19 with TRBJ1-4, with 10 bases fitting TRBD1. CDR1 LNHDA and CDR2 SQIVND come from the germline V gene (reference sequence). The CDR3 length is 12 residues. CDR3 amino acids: CASSTRDRGFLF. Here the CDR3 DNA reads TGTGCCAGTAGTACTCGGGACAGGGGATTCCTTTTT.

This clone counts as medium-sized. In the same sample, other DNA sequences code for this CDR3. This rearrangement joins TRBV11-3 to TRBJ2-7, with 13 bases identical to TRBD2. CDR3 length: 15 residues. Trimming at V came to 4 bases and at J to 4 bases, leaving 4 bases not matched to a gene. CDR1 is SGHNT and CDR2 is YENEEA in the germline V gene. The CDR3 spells CASSYGLAGEYEQYF. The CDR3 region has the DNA TGTGCCAGCAGCTACGGACTAGCGGGAGAGTACGAGCAGTACTTC.

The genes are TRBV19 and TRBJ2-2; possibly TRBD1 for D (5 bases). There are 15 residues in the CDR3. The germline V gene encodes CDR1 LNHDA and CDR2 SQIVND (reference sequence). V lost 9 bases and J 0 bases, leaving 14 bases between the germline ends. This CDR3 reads CASTSRQTNTGELFF. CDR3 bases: TGTGCCAGCACTTCAAGACAGACGAACACCGGGGAGCTGTTTTTT. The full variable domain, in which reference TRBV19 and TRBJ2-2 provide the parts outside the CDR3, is DGGITQSPKYLFRKEGQNVTLSCEQNLNHDAMYWYRQDPGQGLRLIYYSQIVNDFQKGDIAEGYSVSREKKESFPLTVTSAQKNPTAFYLCASTSRQTNTGELFFGEGSRLTVL.

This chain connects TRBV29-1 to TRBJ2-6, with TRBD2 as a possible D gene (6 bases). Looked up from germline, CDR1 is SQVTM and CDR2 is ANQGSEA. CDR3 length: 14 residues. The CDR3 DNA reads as TGCAGTGCGACTAGTGACTCTGGGGCCAACGTCCTGACTTTC. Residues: CSATSDSGANVLTF.

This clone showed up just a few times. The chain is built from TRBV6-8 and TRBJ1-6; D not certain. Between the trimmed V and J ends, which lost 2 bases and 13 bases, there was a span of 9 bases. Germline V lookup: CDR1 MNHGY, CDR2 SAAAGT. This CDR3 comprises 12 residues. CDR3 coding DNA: TGTGCCAGCAGTTACAATTCCCTTCCCCTCCACTTT. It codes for CASSYNSLPLHF.

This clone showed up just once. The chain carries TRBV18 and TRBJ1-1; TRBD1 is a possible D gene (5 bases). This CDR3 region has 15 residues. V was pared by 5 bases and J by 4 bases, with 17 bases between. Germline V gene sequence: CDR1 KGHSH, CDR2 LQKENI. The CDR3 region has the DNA TGTGCCAGCTCAACTATTGGCGGGGCGGGCACTGAAGCTTTCTTT. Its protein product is CASSTIGGAGTEAFF.

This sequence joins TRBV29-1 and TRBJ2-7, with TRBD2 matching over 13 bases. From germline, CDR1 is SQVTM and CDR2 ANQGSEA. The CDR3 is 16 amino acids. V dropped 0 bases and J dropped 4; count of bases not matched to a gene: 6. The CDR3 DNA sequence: TGCAGCGTTGAAGATTGGACTAGCGGGAGACGGTACGAGCAGTACTTC. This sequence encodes CSVEDWTSGRRYEQYF.

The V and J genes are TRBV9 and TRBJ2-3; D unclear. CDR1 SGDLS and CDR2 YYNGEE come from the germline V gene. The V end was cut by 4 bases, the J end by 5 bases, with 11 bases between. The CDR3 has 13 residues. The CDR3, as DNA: TGTGCCAGCAGCTCAAAAAGACTAGATACGCAGTATTTT. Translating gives CASSSKRLDTQYF.

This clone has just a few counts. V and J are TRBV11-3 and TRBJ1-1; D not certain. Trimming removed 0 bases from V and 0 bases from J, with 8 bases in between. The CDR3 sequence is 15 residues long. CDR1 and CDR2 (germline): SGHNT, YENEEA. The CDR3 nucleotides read TGTGCCAGCAGCTTAGATACTAATATGAACACTGAAGCTTTCTTT. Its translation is CASSLDTNMNTEAFF.

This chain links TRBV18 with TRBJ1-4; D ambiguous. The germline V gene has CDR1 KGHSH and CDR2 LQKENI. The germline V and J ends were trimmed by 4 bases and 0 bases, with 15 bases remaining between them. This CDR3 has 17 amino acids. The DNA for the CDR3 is TGTGCCAGCTCACAATTGGCAGTAAAATCAACTAATGAAAAACTGTTTTTT. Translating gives CASSQLAVKSTNEKLFF.

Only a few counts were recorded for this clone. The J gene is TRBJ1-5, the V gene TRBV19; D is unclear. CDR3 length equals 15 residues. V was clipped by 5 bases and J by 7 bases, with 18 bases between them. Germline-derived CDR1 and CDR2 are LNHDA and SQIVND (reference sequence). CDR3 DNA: TGTGCCAGTAGTGCCCCGGGTAACTTCTGGCAGCCCCAGCATTTT. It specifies CASSAPGNFWQPQHF.

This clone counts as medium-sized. This CDR3 reads CASSSPSTNTQYF. The CDR3 nucleotides read TGTGCCAGCAGTTCCCCTTCCACCAATACGCAGTATTTT. The J gene is TRBJ2-3, the V gene TRBV6-8; D not resolved. CDR3 size: 13 residues. The germline V gene encodes CDR1 MNHGY and CDR2 SAAAGT. V shed 4 bases and J shed 7 bases, with 12 bases lying between them.

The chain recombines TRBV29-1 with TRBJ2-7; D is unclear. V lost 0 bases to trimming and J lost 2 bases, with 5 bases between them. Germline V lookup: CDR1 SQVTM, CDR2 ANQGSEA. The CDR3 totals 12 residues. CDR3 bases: TGCAGCGTTGAAGATCCCCCCTACGAGCAGTACTTC. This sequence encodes CSVEDPPYEQYF.

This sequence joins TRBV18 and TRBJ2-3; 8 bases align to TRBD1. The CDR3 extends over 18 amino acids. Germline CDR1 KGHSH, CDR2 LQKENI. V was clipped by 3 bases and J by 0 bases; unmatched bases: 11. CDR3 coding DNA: TGTGCCAGCTCACCCCGATACTCCGGGACAGGCAGCACAGATACGCAGTATTTT. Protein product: CASSPRYSGTGSTDTQYF. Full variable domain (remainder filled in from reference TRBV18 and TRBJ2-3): NAGVMQNPRHLVRRRGQEARLRCSPMKGHSHVYWYRQLPEEGLKFMVYLQKENIIDESGMPKERFSAEFPKEGPSILRIQQVVRGDSAAYFCASSPRYSGTGSTDTQYFGPGTRLTVL.

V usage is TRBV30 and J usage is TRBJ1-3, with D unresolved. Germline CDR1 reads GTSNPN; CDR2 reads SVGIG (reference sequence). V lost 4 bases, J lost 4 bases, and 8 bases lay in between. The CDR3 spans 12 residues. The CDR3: CAWTVIGNTIYF. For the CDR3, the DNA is TGTGCCTGGACTGTGATCGGAAACACCATATATTTT.